A selection of T cell receptor beta chains follows, all from one sample in a study of blood T cell repertoires in COVID-19. Using immunoSEQ multiplex PCR, the repertoire was profiled, and TCRdb retains in-frame clones only, with some absent. Of around 31,000 clones detected, approximately 89% appear once; the ten largest clones hold about 26%. Material for sequencing was peripheral blood. The origin of the receptors is an elderly man with acute or convalescent COVID-19. Each CDR3 is given with its conserved first and last residue. A D gene is named only where the DNA matches it firmly. Some rows mark clone size as missing; the rest say once, few, many or name a class of expanded clone.

D gene	V gene	clone size	J gene	CDR3 DNA	CDR3 protein
.	TRBV18	.	TRBJ1-3	TGTGCCAGCTCACCCTTCAAGGACAGCCCTGGAAACACCATATATTTT	CASSPFKDSPGNTIYF
.	TRBV7-2	.	TRBJ2-7	TGTGCCAGCAGCTTAGTTGCGTCGGGAATGTTTGAGCAGTACTTC	CASSLVASGMFEQYF
TRBD1	TRBV10-3	.	TRBJ1-6	TGTGCCATCAGTGAGTCATGGGACAGGGGACTACTCCCTAGCTCCTATAATTCACCCCTCCACTTT	CAISESWDRGLLPSSYNSPLHF
TRBD2	TRBV7-2	.	TRBJ2-7	TGTGCCAGCAGCCCGGAACCGGGACTAGCGAACGAGCAGTACTTC	CASSPEPGLANEQYF
TRBD2	TRBV3-1/TRBV3-2	.	TRBJ2-3	TGTGCCAGCAGCCAAGTTAGGACTAGCGCTGATACGCAGTATTTT	CASSQVRTSADTQYF
.	TRBV23-1	.	TRBJ1-5	TGCGCCAGCAGACAGGGAAATCAGCCCCAGCATTTT	CASRQGNQPQHF
TRBD2	TRBV5-4	.	TRBJ2-1	TGTGCCAGCAGCTTGAGGTCTAGCGGTCACAATGAGCAGTTCTTC	CASSLRSSGHNEQFF
TRBD1	TRBV6-5	.	TRBJ1-1	TGTGCCAGCAGACGACAGGGGGCATCGGGTGAAGCTTTCTTT	CASRRQGASGEAFF
.	TRBV7-9	few	TRBJ1-4	TGTGCCAGCAGCCCTGACAGTAGGCTTGAAAAACTGTTTTTT	CASSPDSRLEKLFF
TRBD1	TRBV6-5	.	TRBJ2-3	TGTGCCAGCAGGCGGACAGGGGATGGGGGTACGCAGTATTTT	CASRRTGDGGTQYF
TRBD1	TRBV12-3/TRBV12-4	.	TRBJ1-2	TGTGCCAGCAGCTTCGGACAGGGTGGCGGCTACACCTTC	CASSFGQGGGYTF
.	TRBV5-8	.	TRBJ1-4	TGTGCCAGCAGCTTGTACGGTTATAATGAAAAACTGTTTTTT	CASSLYGYNEKLFF
.	TRBV30	.	TRBJ1-1	TGTGCCTGGAGGCGGGGGCCGGGCACTGAAGCTTTCTTT	CAWRRGPGTEAFF
TRBD1	TRBV19	.	TRBJ1-6	TGTGCCAGTGAGCCGGGACAGATGAATTCACCCCTCCACTTT	CASEPGQMNSPLHF
.	TRBV28	.	TRBJ1-3	TGTGCCAGCAGTTTTGGCAGAAGCTCTGGAAACACCATATATTTT	CASSFGRSSGNTIYF
.	TRBV4-2	.	TRBJ1-3	TGTGCCAGCAGCCAAGCCATTACCGGCGAGGAGGGAAACACCATATATTTT	CASSQAITGEEGNTIYF
TRBD1	TRBV30	.	TRBJ1-6	TGTGCCTGGAGTGGACAGGGTTATTCACCCCTCCACTTT	CAWSGQGYSPLHF
TRBD2	TRBV5-6	.	TRBJ2-1	TGTGCCAGCAGCCGGTCGACTAGCGGAGGAAACAATGAGCAGTTCTTC	CASSRSTSGGNNEQFF
.	TRBV28	.	TRBJ2-2	TGTGCCAGCAGTTTTTTCGGGGATCCCGGAGGCGGGGAGCTGTTTTTT	CASSFFGDPGGGELFF
.	TRBV5-1	.	TRBJ1-1	TGCGCCAGCAGCCCCTGGGGCGCGGCCACTGAAGCTTTCTTT	CASSPWGAATEAFF
.	TRBV24-1	.	TRBJ2-3	TGTGCCACCAGTGATTTTGTATCAGATACGCAGTATTTT	CATSDFVSDTQYF
TRBD1	TRBV28	.	TRBJ1-4	TGTGCCAGCAGCCGTAACCCACAGGGGATTAATGAAAAACTGTTTTTT	CASSRNPQGINEKLFF
.	TRBV9	.	TRBJ2-4	TGTGCCAGCAGCGTAGGGGGTAGCGGAAACATTCAGTACTTC	CASSVGGSGNIQYF
TRBD2	TRBV4-1	.	TRBJ2-3	TGCGCCAGCAGCCAAGGGAGCGGGAACACAGATACGCAGTATTTT	CASSQGSGNTDTQYF
TRBD1	TRBV10-1	.	TRBJ2-2	TGCGCCAGCAGGGGACAGATGAACACCGGGGAGCTGTTTTTT	CASRGQMNTGELFF
TRBD1	TRBV6-1	.	TRBJ2-2	TGTGCCAGCAGTGAGAGGGACAGGGCGGACACCGGGGAGCTGTTTTTT	CASSERDRADTGELFF
.	TRBV18	.	TRBJ1-6	TGTGCCAGCTCACCAACGCAGGGTAATTCACCCCTCCACTTT	CASSPTQGNSPLHF
TRBD2	TRBV4-2	.	TRBJ2-7	TGTGCCAGGGACGGCGGGAGCTCCTACGAGCAGTACTTC	CARDGGSSYEQYF
.	TRBV19	.	TRBJ2-7	TGTGCCAGTAGTATAGATTCGGGGGATTCAGGCTACGAGCAGTACTTC	CASSIDSGDSGYEQYF
.	TRBV15	.	TRBJ1-5	TGTGCCACCAGCGGCAACCGGGGGGCCCAGCATTTT	CATSGNRGAQHF
TRBD1	TRBV10-3	.	TRBJ2-7	TGTGCCATCAGTGAAGGGACAGAGGCCTACGAGCAGTACTTC	CAISEGTEAYEQYF
.	TRBV2	.	TRBJ1-1	TGTGCCAGCAGTGAAGCTTGGGGCGGAGACACTGAAGCTTTCTTT	CASSEAWGGDTEAFF
TRBD1	TRBV28	once	TRBJ2-5	TGTGCCAGCAGTTTCGACACCACAGGGGGCGGAGAGACCCAGTACTTC	CASSFDTTGGGETQYF
TRBD1	TRBV2	.	TRBJ1-2	TGTGCCAGCAGTCCGGACAGGAACTATGGCTACACCTTC	CASSPDRNYGYTF
TRBD1	TRBV10-3	.	TRBJ2-7	TGTGCCTCAGTGAATGGACAGGGGGCAACCTACGAGCAGTACTTC	CASVNGQGATYEQYF
TRBD1	TRBV11-3	.	TRBJ2-3	TGTGCCAGCAGCAGGAGGACAGGGCCCAGCACAGATACGCAGTATTTT	CASSRRTGPSTDTQYF
TRBD1	TRBV11-2	.	TRBJ1-1	TGTGCCAGCAGGCAAAACAGGGGGCCTAACACTGAAGCTTTCTTT	CASRQNRGPNTEAFF
TRBD2	TRBV27	.	TRBJ2-1	TGTGCCAGCAGTACGGGACTAGCGGGATTGTCAAATGAGCAGTTCTTC	CASSTGLAGLSNEQFF
TRBD1	TRBV2	.	TRBJ2-5	TGTGCCAGCCGGGACAGGGGGTACCAAGAGACCCAGTACTTC	CASRDRGYQETQYF
.	TRBV9	.	TRBJ2-1	TGTGCCAGCAGCGTAGGCGTCTCCTACAATGAGCAGTTCTTC	CASSVGVSYNEQFF
.	TRBV30	.	TRBJ2-7	TGTGCCTGGAGTGCGTTAGACGAGCAGTACTTC	CAWSALDEQYF
TRBD2	TRBV30	.	TRBJ2-5	TGTGCCTGGACCAGCGGGAGGTTCCGGGAGACCCAGTACTTC	CAWTSGRFRETQYF
TRBD2	TRBV18	.	TRBJ2-5	TGTGCCAGCTCACCTCGACTAGCGGGAGAAGGACTTCAAGAGACCCAGTACTTC	CASSPRLAGEGLQETQYF
.	TRBV10-3	.	TRBJ2-1	TGTGCCACCGAACCCAGACGGGATTTGGGTGAGCAGTTCTTC	CATEPRRDLGEQFF
.	TRBV28	.	TRBJ2-1	TGTGCCAGCAGTCCCCCCGACAGATTCCTTTACAATGAGCAGTTCTTC	CASSPPDRFLYNEQFF
.	TRBV21-1	.	TRBJ1-5	TGTGCCAGCAGTCCCTGGGCCACAACGGGACAGATCAATCAGCCCCAGCATTTT	CASSPWATTGQINQPQHF
.	TRBV11-2	.	TRBJ1-2	TGTGCCAGCAGCTGGGCCGGGGAGATATATGGCTACACCTTC	CASSWAGEIYGYTF
TRBD1	TRBV5-1	.	TRBJ2-3	TGCGCCAGCACCTCCGCCGGGACAGGGGGAACAGATACGCAGTATTTT	CASTSAGTGGTDTQYF